The 16 T cell receptor beta chains given below trace back to one sample, sequenced in a study of blood T cell repertoires in COVID-19. Method: immunoSEQ multiplex PCR; TCRdb's copy keeps in-frame clones and lacks some. Of over 200,000 clones listed, around 88% were seen once; the top ten hold over 2%. Source material: PBMCs or T cells enriched from blood (not recorded which). Receptor source: a woman in her thirties or forties with acute COVID-19.

The chain uses TRBV5-4 and TRBJ2-7; 8 bases are shared with TRBD2. Germline lookup yields CDR1 SGHNT and CDR2 YYREEE (reference sequence). The V and J ends lost 4 bases and 5 bases, in that order; junction bases with no gene match: 11. CDR3 size: 15 residues. DNA of the CDR3: TGTGCCAGCAGCCGACCCCTTAGCGGGATGGACGAGCAGTACTTC. Encoded protein: CASSRPLSGMDEQYF.

The chain is built from TRBV29-1 and TRBJ1-1, with D tentatively TRBD1 (6 bases). The length of the CDR3 is 13 residues. Trimming stripped 7 bases from V and 1 base from J, with 13 bases between. Per the germline V gene, CDR1 is SQVTM and CDR2 is ANQGSEA. The DNA of the CDR3 is TGCAGCGAGAGGGGGACGGAGAACACTGAAGCTTTCTTT. It codes for CSERGTENTEAFF.

The chain uses TRBV19 and TRBJ1-1; D is perhaps TRBD1 (5 bases). The CDR3 has 14 residues. V was shortened by 5 bases and J by 5 bases, with 15 bases between the two germline ends. Germline V gene sequence: CDR1 LNHDA, CDR2 SQIVND (reference sequence). As DNA, the CDR3 is TGTGCCAGTAGTCACAACGGGGGGGGTACTGAAGCTTTCTTT. It yields the protein CASSHNGGGTEAFF.

This clone was counted once. The gene calls are TRBV12-5 and TRBJ2-5; 8 bases agree with TRBD1. Germline-derived CDR1 and CDR2 are LGHNT and FRNRAP. Losses at the gene ends were 7 bases for V and 5 bases for J; bases not matched to a gene: 9. The CDR3 consists of 14 residues. The CDR3 bases are TGTGCTAGTGCCCCCGGACAGGGTTTGGAGACCCAGTACTTC. This sequence encodes CASAPGQGLETQYF.

V usage is TRBV5-8 and J usage is TRBJ2-1; 7 bases are shared with TRBD1. The CDR3 is 14 amino acids. Germline-derived CDR1 and CDR2 are SGHTS and YDEGEE. V was clipped by 0 bases and J by 13 bases; unmatched bases: 10. The CDR3 coding sequence is TGTGCCAGCAGCTTGGGGGGGACAGAATTGAGCCAGTTCTTC. This sequence encodes CASSLGGTELSQFF.

V is TRBV7-2 and J is TRBJ2-3; 8 bases agree with TRBD2. The CDR3 has 15 amino acids. Germline lookup yields CDR1 SGHTA and CDR2 FQGNSA. Trimming took 2 bases from V and 2 from J; bases not matched to a gene: 3. CDR3 nucleotides: TGTGCCAGCAGCTTACAGCGGGGGTACACAGATACGCAGTATTTT. It codes for CASSLQRGYTDTQYF.

V and J are TRBV19 and TRBJ2-3, with 10 bases matching TRBD2. Trimming removed 9 bases from V and 3 bases from J; junction bases left unmatched: 6. The CDR3 covers 14 residues. Germline V gene data show CDR1 as LNHDA and CDR2 as SQIVND (reference sequence). DNA of the CDR3: TGTGCCAGGAGAGCGGGGGGGCGGACAGATACGCAGTATTTT. This translates into CARRAGGRTDTQYF.

The chain uses TRBV7-2 and TRBJ1-2, with D possibly matching TRBD1 (6 bases). Germline CDR1 SGHTA, CDR2 FQGNSA. CDR3 length: 13 residues. Trimming stripped 4 bases from V and 3 bases from J, with 9 bases between. This CDR3 is CASSWTVDYGYTF. CDR3 DNA: TGTGCCAGCAGCTGGACAGTTGACTATGGCTACACCTTC.

The chain couples TRBV5-1 to TRBJ1-6; 9 bases match TRBD1. Germline V CDR1 and CDR2: SGHRS, YFSETQ. V lost 3 bases and J lost 8; bases outside the gene matches: 12. The CDR3 is 17 residues long. CDR3 sequence: CASSSSGTGYLDSPLHF. As DNA, the CDR3 is TGCGCCAGCAGCTCTTCCGGGACAGGGTATTTAGATTCACCCCTCCACTTT.

The chain combines TRBV10-3 with TRBJ2-5; 10 bases align to TRBD2. The CDR3 is made up of 15 amino acids. Germline values: CDR1 ENHRY, CDR2 SYGVKD. The J segment lost 5 bases and the V segment lost 7 bases, leaving 10 bases of the junction unmatched. The CDR3 DNA is TGTGCCATCAAACTAGCGGGGCTGGAGGGTGAGACCCAGTACTTC. This encodes CAIKLAGLEGETQYF.

The chain employs TRBV10-2 and TRBJ1-6; the D gene is possibly TRBD1 (5 bases). Germline CDR1 and CDR2: WSHSY and SAAADI. Trimming cost V 2 bases and J 7 bases, with 9 bases left between them. This CDR3 comprises 14 residues. The CDR3 bases are TGCGCCAGCAGTGAGCAGGGATGGAATTCACCCCTCCACTTT. This translates into CASSEQGWNSPLHF.

The rearrangement joins TRBV7-2 to TRBJ2-7, with D tentatively TRBD1 (5 bases). The CDR3 length is 15 residues. The V end was cut by 1 base, the J end by 0 bases, with 10 bases between. In germline, CDR1 is SGHTA, CDR2 FQGNSA. The CDR3 sequence is CASSLDARDSYEQYV. CDR3 coding DNA: TGTGCCAGCAGCTTAGATGCCAGGGACTCCTACGAGCAGTACGTC.

The chain joins TRBV6-5 to TRBJ2-2; perhaps TRBD2 as D (6 bases). The CDR3 runs to 15 residues. Germline lookup yields CDR1 MNHEY and CDR2 SVGAGI. V gave up 8 bases and J gave up 5 bases, with 18 bases separating them. CDR3 coding DNA: TGTGCCAGCGGGAGGCAGGGAGGTAGGACCGGGGAGCTGTTTTTT. This translates into CASGRQGGRTGELFF.

This chain joins TRBV15 and TRBJ1-3; D is undetermined. Trimming took off 0 bases at V and 2 bases at J, with 14 bases between the two ends. The CDR3 extends over 17 amino acids. CDR1 and CDR2 (germline): LNHNV, YYDKDF (reference sequence). The CDR3 bases are TGTGCCACCAGCAGAGATACTTCGGCAGGCACTGGAAACACCATATATTTT. Translation: CATSRDTSAGTGNTIYF.

V and J are TRBV4-3 and TRBJ2-5, with 7 bases matching TRBD1. The CDR3 length is 15 residues. J gave up 5 bases and V 4 bases, and 10 bases lay outside the gene matches. CDR1 and CDR2 (germline): LGHNA, YSLEER. The CDR3 DNA sequence: TGCGCCAGCAGCCTGGGTCCAGGGGGTATGGAGACCCAGTACTTC. It is translated as CASSLGPGGMETQYF.

This rearrangement joins TRBV4-2 to TRBJ2-7, with D hard to call. The V and J ends lost 0 bases and 6 bases respectively, with 9 bases between them. Germline-derived CDR1 and CDR2 are LGHNA and YNFKEQ. The CDR3 covers 13 residues. The CDR3 spells CASSQDRVGEQYF. The CDR3, as DNA: TGTGCCAGCAGCCAAGATCGGGTGGGCGAGCAGTACTTC.